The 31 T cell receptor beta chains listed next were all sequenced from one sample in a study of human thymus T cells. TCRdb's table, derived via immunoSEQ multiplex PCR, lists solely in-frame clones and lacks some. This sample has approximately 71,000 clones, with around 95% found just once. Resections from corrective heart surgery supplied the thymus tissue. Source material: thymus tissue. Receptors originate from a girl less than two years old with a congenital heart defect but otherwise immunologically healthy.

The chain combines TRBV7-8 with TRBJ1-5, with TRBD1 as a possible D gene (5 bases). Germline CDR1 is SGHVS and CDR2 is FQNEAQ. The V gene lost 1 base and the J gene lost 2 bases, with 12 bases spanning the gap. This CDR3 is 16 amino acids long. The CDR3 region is CASSLVAGDRNQPQHF. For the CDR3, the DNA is TGTGCCAGCAGCTTAGTGGCGGGGGACCGCAATCAGCCCCAGCATTTT.

For the CDR3, the DNA is TGCGCCAGCAGTGAGTCATGGGCTAGCGGGGAGTTATGCTACAATGAGCAGTTCTTC. This translates into CASSESWASGELCYNEQFF. The chain uses TRBV10-1 and TRBJ2-1; 9 nucleotides line up with TRBD2. Germline CDR1 and CDR2: WNHNN and SYGVQD (reference sequence). J gave up 3 bases and V 0 bases, and 12 bases lay outside the gene matches. The CDR3 is 19 residues long.

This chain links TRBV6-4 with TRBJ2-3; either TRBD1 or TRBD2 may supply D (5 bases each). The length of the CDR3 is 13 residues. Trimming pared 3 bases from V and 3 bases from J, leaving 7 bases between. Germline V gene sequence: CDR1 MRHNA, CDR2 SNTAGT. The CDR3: CASSEWGTDTQYF. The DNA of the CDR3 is TGTGCCAGCAGTGAGTGGGGGACAGATACGCAGTATTTT.

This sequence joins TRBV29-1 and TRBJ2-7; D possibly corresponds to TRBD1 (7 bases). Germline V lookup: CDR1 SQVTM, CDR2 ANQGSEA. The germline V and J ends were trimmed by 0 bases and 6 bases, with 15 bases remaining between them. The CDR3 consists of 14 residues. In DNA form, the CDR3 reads TGCAGCGTTGAAGATGCCGCCCAGGGGGGCGAGCAGTACTTC. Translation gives CSVEDAAQGGEQYF.

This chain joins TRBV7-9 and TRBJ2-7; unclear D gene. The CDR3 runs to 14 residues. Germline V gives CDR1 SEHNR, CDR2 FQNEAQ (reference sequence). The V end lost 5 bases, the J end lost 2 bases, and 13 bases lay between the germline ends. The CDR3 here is CASSPRARPYEQYF. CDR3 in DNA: TGTGCCAGCAGCCCCCGAGCTAGACCCTACGAGCAGTACTTC.

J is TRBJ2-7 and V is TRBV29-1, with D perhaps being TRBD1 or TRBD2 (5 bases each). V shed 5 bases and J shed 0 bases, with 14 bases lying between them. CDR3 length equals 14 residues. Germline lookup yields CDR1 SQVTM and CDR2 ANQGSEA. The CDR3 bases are TGCAGCGTTCAGGGAGCGAACAGCTCCTACGAGCAGTACTTC. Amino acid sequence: CSVQGANSSYEQYF.

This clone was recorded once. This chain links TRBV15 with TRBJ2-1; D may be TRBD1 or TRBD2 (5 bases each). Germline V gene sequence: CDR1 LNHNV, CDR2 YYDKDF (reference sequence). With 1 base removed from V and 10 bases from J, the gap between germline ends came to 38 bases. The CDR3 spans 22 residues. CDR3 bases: TGTGCCACCAGCAGAGGGCTCCTAGAAACACAGTCCGGGACCATCCCATACACCGAGCAGTTCTTC. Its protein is CATSRGLLETQSGTIPYTEQFF. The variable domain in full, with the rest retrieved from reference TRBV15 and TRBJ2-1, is DAMVIQNPRYQVTQFGKPVTLSCSQTLNHNVMYWYQQKSSQAPKLLFHYYDKDFNNEADTPDNFQSRRPNTSFCFLDIRSPGLGDTAMYLCATSRGLLETQSGTIPYTEQFFGPGTRLTVL.

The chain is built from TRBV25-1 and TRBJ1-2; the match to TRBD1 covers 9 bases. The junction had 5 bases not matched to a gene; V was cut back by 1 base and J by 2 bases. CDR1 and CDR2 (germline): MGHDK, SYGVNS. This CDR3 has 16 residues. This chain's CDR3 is CASSESTGGWNYGYTF. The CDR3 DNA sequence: TGTGCCAGCAGTGAATCCACAGGGGGCTGGAACTATGGCTACACCTTC.

CDR3: CASQKAGGYEQYF. The CDR3 DNA sequence: TGTGCCAGCCAAAAGGCGGGAGGCTACGAGCAGTACTTC. The chain couples TRBV7-8 to TRBJ2-7; TRBD2 aligns across 8 bases. V dropped 8 bases and J dropped 3; count of bases not matched to a gene: 6. Germline V gene lookup returns CDR1 SGHVS and CDR2 FQNEAQ. This CDR3 spans 13 amino acids.

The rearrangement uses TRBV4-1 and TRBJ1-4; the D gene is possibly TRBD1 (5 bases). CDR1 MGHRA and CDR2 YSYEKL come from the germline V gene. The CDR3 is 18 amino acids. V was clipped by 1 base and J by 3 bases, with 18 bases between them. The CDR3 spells CASSQVLFLGDSNEKLFF. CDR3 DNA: TGCGCCAGCAGCCAAGTCCTGTTTTTGGGGGATTCTAATGAAAAACTGTTTTTT.

CDR3 sequence (DNA): TGTGCCAGCAGCGAACCCGGGACATCCACAGATACGCAGTATTTT. Its protein is CASSEPGTSTDTQYF. This chain connects TRBV5-6 to TRBJ2-3; D is perhaps TRBD1 (6 bases). Germline CDR1 is SGHDT and CDR2 is YYEEEE. The germline V and J ends were trimmed by 4 bases and 2 bases, with 14 bases remaining between them. This CDR3 is built from 15 residues.

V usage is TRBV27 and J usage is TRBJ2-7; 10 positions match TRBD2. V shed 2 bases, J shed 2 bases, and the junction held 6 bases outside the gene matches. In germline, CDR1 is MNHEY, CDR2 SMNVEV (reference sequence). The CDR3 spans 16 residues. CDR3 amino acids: CASSLNTSGKPYEQYF. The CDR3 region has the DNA TGTGCCAGCAGTTTAAATACTAGCGGGAAACCCTACGAGCAGTACTTC.

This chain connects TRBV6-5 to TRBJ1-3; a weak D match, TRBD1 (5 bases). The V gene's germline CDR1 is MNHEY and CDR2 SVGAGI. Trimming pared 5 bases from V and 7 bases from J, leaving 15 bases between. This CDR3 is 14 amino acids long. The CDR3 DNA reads TGTGCCAGCAGTCCTCGGGGCGGTGGGAACACCATATATTTT. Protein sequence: CASSPRGGGNTIYF.

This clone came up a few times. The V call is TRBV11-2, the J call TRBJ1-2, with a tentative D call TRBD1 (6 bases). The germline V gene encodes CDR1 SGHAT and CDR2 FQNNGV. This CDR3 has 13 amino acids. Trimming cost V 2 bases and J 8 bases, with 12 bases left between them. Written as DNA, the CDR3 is TGTGCCAGCAGCTTAAGGGACAATATGGGCTACACCTTC. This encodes CASSLRDNMGYTF. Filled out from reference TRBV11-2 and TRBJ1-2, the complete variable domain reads EAGVAQSPRYKIIEKRQSVAFWCNPISGHATLYWYQQILGQGPKLLIQFQNNGVVDDSQLPKDRFSAERLKGVDSTLKIQPAKLEDSAVYLCASSLRDNMGYTFGSGTRLTVV.

The CDR3 loop is CASSETSGSVGTDTQYF. As DNA, the CDR3 is TGCGCCAGCAGCGAGACTAGCGGGAGCGTGGGCACAGATACGCAGTATTTT. V and J are TRBV5-1 and TRBJ2-3; 12 bases are shared with TRBD2. The CDR3 spans 17 residues. Germline CDR1 reads SGHRS; CDR2 reads YFSETQ. V shed 4 bases and J 1 base; nucleotides not matched to a gene: 7.

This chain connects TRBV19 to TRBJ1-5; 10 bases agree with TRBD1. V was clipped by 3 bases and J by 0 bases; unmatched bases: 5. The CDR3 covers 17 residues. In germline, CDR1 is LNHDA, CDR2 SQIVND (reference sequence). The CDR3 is CASSIRTGGGSNQPQHF. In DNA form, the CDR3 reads TGTGCCAGTAGTATTAGGACAGGGGGAGGTAGCAATCAGCCCCAGCATTTT.

CDR3 in DNA: TGTGCCAGCAGCTTAGGGGGACAGGGGGAGGTAGCAACTAATGAAAAACTGTTTTTT. It codes for CASSLGGQGEVATNEKLFF. V usage is TRBV7-2 and J usage is TRBJ1-4; 11 bases agree with TRBD1. There are 19 residues in the CDR3. The V and J ends lost 1 base and 0 bases, in that order; junction bases with no gene match: 7. Germline V gene data show CDR1 as SGHTA and CDR2 as FQGNSA.

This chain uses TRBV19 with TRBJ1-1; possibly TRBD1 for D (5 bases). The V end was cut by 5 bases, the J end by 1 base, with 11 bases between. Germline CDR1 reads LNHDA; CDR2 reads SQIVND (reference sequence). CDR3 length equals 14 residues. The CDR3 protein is CASSLQGRNTEAFF. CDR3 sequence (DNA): TGTGCCAGTAGTCTCCAGGGCAGGAACACTGAAGCTTTCTTT. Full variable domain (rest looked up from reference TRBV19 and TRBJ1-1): DGGITQSPKYLFRKEGQNVTLSCEQNLNHDAMYWYRQDPGQGLRLIYYSQIVNDFQKGDIAEGYSVSREKKESFPLTVTSAQKNPTAFYLCASSLQGRNTEAFFGQGTRLTVV.

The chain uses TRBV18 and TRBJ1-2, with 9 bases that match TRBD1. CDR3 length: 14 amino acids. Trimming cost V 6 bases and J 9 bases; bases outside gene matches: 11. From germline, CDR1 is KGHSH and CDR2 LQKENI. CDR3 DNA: TGTGCCAGCTCCCCGCCGGGACAGGGTGGGAGCTACACCTTC. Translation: CASSPPGQGGSYTF.

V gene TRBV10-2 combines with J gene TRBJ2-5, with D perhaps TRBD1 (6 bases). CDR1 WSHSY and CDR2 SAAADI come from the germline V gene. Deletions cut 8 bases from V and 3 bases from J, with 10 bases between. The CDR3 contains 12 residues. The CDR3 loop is CASGWTEETQYF. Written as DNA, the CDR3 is TGCGCCAGCGGTTGGACAGAAGAGACCCAGTACTTC.

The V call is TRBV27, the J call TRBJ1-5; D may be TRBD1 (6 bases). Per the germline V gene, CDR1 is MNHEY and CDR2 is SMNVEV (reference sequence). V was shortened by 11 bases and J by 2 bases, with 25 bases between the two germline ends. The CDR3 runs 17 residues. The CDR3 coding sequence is TGTGCCTCTTTGCCCAGGGGCGGGAATAGTGGCAATCAGCCCCAGCATTTT. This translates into CASLPRGGNSGNQPQHF.

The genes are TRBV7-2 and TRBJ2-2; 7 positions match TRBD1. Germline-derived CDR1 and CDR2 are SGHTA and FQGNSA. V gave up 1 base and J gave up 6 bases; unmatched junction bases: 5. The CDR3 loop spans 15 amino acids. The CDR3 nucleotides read TGTGCCAGCAGCTTAGTACAGGGGACAGCCGGGGAGCTGTTTTTT. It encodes CASSLVQGTAGELFF.

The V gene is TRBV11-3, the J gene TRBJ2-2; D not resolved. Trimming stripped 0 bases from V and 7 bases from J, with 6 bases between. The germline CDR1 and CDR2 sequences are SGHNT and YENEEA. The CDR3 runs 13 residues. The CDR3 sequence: CASSLDGDGELFF. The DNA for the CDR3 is TGTGCCAGCAGCTTAGATGGGGACGGGGAGCTGTTTTTT.

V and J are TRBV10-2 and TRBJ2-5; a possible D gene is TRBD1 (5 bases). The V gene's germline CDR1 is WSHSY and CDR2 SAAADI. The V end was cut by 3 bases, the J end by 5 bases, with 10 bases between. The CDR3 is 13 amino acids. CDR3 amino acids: CASSDTKGETQYF. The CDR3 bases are TGCGCCAGCAGTGATACAAAGGGGGAGACCCAGTACTTC.

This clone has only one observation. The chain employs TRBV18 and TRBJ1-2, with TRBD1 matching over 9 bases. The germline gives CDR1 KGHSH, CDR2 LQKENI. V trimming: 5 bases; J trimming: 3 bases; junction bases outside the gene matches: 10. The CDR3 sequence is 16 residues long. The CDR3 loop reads CASSSGTGFMDYGYTF. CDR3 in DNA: TGTGCCAGCTCATCCGGGACAGGGTTTATGGACTATGGCTACACCTTC.

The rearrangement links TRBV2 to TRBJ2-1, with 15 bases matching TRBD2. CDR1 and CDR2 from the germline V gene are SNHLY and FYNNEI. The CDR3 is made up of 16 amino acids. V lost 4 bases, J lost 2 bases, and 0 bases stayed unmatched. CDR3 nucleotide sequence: TGTGCCAGCAGTGGGACTAGCGGGAGGGCCTACAATGAGCAGTTCTTC. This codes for CASSGTSGRAYNEQFF.

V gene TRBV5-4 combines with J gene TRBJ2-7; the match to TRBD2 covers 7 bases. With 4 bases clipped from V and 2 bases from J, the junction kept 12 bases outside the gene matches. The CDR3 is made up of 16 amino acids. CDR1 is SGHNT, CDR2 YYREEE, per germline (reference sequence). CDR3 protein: CASSAAEEAGAYEQYF. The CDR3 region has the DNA TGTGCCAGCAGCGCCGCAGAGGAGGCGGGGGCCTACGAGCAGTACTTC.

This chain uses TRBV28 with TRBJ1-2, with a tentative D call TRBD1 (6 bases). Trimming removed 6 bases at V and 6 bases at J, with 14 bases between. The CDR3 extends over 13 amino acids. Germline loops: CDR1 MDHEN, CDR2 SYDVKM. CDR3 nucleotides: TGTGCCAGCAGGAATCACAGGGATAATGGCTACACCTTC. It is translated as CASRNHRDNGYTF.

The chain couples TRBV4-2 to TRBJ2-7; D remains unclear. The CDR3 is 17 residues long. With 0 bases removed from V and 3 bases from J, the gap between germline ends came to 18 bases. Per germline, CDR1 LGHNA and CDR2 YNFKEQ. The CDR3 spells CASSQDLGRPSVYEQYF. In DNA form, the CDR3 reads TGTGCCAGCAGCCAAGATCTCGGCAGGCCCTCTGTCTACGAGCAGTACTTC.

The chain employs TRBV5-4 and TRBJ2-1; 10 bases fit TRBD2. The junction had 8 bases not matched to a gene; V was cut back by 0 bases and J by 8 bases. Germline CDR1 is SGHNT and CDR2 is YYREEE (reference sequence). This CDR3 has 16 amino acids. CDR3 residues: CASSLEASGSRDEQFF. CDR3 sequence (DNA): TGTGCCAGCAGCTTGGAAGCTAGCGGGAGCCGCGATGAGCAGTTCTTC.

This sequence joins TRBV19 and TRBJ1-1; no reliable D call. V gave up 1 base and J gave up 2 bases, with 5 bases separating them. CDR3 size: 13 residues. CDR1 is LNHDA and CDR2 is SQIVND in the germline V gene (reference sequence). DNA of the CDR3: TGTGCCAGTAGTATAGCCCCTAACACTGAAGCTTTCTTT. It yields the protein CASSIAPNTEAFF.